The 3 T cell receptor beta chains given below trace back to one sample, sequenced in a study of blood T cell repertoires in COVID-19 (dated by TCRdb to the early 2020s). Libraries were prepared through the immunoSEQ multiplex PCR assay. TCRdb took over this immuneACCESS table, retaining in-frame rearrangements with V and J assigned. Such tables are incomplete; in checked studies, under half of the missing clones stem from an unresolved V gene, and the remainder is unexplained. The sample table contains around 250,000 clones; only one count was recorded for 75% to 90% of them. The ten largest clonotypes hold about 4.3% of the sample. The source material was peripheral blood. Every receptor here comes from a man between 60 and 70 years old who had recovered from COVID-19.

This clone was picked up one time. The rearrangement uses TRBV7-8 and TRBJ1-2; 7 bases are a match to TRBD1. Per germline, CDR1 SGHVS and CDR2 FQNEAQ. The length of the CDR3 is 14 residues. The junction had 10 bases not matched to a gene; V was cut back by 5 bases and J by 7 bases. CDR3 protein: CASSRTDREAGYTF. In nucleotides, the CDR3 is TGTGCCAGCAGCCGAACCGACAGGGAGGCTGGCTACACCTTC. Full variable domain (remainder filled in from reference TRBV7-8 and TRBJ1-2): GAGVSQSPRYKVAKRGQDVALRCDPISGHVSLFWYQQALGQGPEFLTYFQNEAQLDKSGLPSDRFFAERPEGSVSTLKIQRTQQEDSAVYLCASSRTDREAGYTFGSGTRLTVV.

Only a few counts were recorded for this clone. The V call is TRBV5-4, the J call TRBJ2-1, with TRBD2 as a possible D gene (6 bases). The CDR3 has 15 amino acids. Trimming cost V 1 base and J 9 bases, with 17 bases left between them. Germline CDR1 SGHNT, CDR2 YYREEE (reference sequence). The CDR3 is CASSLSSARRGEQFF. The DNA of the CDR3 is TGTGCCAGCAGCTTGTCTAGCGCCCGACGGGGTGAGCAGTTCTTC. Using reference TRBV5-4 and TRBJ2-1 for the parts outside the CDR3, the full variable domain is ETGVTQSPTHLIKTRGQQVTLRCSSQSGHNTVSWYQQALGQGPQFIFQYYREEENGRGNFPPRFSGLQFPNYSSELNVNALELDDSALYLCASSLSSARRGEQFFGPGTRLTVL.

This clone occurred once. The chain links TRBV5-6 to TRBJ2-7; D may be TRBD2 (6 bases). CDR3 length equals 16 residues. The V end lost 4 bases, the J end lost 2 bases, and 19 bases lay between the germline ends. CDR1 and CDR2 from the germline V gene are SGHDT and YYEEEE. The CDR3 DNA sequence: TGTGCCAGCAGCACCTATCGACTAGATTCCGCCTACGAGCAGTACTTC. It codes for CASSTYRLDSAYEQYF.